This T cell receptor (beta chain) stems from a study of T cells in Graves' hyperthyroidism and ophthalmopathy. Amplified TCR beta CDR3 regions derived from RNA transcripts. The TCR CDR3 was amplified in a first-round RT-PCR using the HTBI primer set. One entry per CDR3 protein, called by TCRdb with MiXCR from the multiplex PCR reads. Of around 600,000 distinct CDR3 sequences listed, about a sixth are singletons. Hyperthyroidism patients were newly diagnosed, had disease duration under 2 months, and were aged 18 to 65 years. This clonotype has at least ten counts. Its antigen remains unknown. Study findings and constraints: Model output signaled ophthalmopathy a median around 6.9 months ahead of onset. Most expanded thyroid clonotypes above 0.001 also appeared in blood.

The sequenced material came from blood. The TCR originated in a woman in her 30s with Graves' hyperthyroidism.

CDR3 sequence: CASSATGDYGYTF. CDR3 bases: TGTGCCAGCAGCGCGACAGGGGATTATGGCTACACCTTC. The chain carries TRBV6-1 and TRBJ1-2; 8 nucleotides align to TRBD1. Germline V gene sequence: CDR1 MNHNS, CDR2 SASEGT. This CDR3 spans 13 amino acids. Trimming removed 6 bases from V and 5 bases from J; junction bases left unmatched: 5.